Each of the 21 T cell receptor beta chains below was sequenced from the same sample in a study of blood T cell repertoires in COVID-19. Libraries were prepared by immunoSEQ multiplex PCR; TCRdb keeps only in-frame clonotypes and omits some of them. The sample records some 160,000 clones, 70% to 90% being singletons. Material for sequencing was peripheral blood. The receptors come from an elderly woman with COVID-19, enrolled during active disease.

CDR3 bases: TGTGCCAGTAGGTACAGGAGTAATTCACCCCTCCACTTT. As protein: CASRYRSNSPLHF. The chain couples TRBV19 to TRBJ1-6, with D perhaps matching TRBD1 (5 bases). Germline V CDR1 and CDR2: LNHDA, SQIVND (reference sequence). CDR3 size: 13 residues. V lost 6 bases to trimming and J lost 6 bases, with 9 bases between them.

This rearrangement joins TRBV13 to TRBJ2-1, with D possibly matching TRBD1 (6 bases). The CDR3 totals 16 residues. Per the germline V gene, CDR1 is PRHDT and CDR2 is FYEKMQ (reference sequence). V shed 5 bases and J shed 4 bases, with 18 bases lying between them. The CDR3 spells CASSRLAWGTYNEQFF. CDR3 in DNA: TGTGCCAGCAGCCGGCTAGCCTGGGGGACATACAATGAGCAGTTCTTC.

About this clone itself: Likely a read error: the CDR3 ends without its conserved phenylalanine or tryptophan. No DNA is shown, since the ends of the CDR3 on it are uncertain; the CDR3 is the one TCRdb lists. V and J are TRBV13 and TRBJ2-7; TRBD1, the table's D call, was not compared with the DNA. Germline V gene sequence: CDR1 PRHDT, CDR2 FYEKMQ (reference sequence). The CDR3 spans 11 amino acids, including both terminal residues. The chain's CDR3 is CASSLGPRHPL.

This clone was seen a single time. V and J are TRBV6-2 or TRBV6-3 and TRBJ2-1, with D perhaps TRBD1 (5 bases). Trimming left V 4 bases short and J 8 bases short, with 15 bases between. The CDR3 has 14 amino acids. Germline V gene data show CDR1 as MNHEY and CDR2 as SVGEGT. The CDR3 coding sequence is TGTGCCAGCAGTTGGCGGACCCTAGGGGATGAGCAGTTCTTC. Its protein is CASSWRTLGDEQFF.

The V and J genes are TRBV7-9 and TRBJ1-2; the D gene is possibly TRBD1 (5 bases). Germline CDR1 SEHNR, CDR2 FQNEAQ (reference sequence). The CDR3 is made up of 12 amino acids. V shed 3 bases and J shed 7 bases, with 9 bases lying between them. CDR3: CASSLSQGGYTF. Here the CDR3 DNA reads TGTGCCAGCAGCTTGTCCCAGGGTGGCTACACCTTC.

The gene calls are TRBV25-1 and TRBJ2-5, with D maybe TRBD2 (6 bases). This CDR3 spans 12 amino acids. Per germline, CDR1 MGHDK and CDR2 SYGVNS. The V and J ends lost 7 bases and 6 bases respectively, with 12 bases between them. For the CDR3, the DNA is TGTGCCAGCACCCCAGGAGGGCAGACCCAGTACTTC. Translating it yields CASTPGGQTQYF.

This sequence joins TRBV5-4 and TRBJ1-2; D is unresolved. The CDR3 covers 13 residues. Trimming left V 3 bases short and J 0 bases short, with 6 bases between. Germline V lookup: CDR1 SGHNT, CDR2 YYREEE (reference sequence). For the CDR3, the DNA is TGTGCCAGCAGCTATACAGCTAACTATGGCTACACCTTC. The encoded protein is CASSYTANYGYTF.

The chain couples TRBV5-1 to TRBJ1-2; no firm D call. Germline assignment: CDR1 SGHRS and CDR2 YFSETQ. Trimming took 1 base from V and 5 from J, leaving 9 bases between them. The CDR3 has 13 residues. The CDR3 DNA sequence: TGCGCCAGCAGCTTGTCTACCTCTTATGGCTACACCTTC. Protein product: CASSLSTSYGYTF.

The CDR3 DNA sequence: TGTGCCAGCAGCTCTAGTTCACTGATCTCTGGAAACACCATATATTTT. Translated, it gives CASSSSSLISGNTIYF. The rearrangement links TRBV28 to TRBJ1-3; D uncertain. Trimming removed 6 bases at V and 0 bases at J, with 15 bases between. This CDR3 is built from 16 residues. The germline V gene encodes CDR1 MDHEN and CDR2 SYDVKM. Using reference TRBV28 and TRBJ1-3 for the parts outside the CDR3, the full variable domain is DVKVTQSSRYLVKRTGEKVFLECVQDMDHENMFWYRQDPGLGLRLIYFSYDVKMKEKGDIPEGYSVSREKKERFSLILESASTNQTSMYLCASSSSSLISGNTIYFGEGSWLTVV.

CDR3: CASSEGSAGAQYF. The CDR3 DNA sequence: TGTGCCAGCAGTGAAGGGAGTGCCGGGGCCCAGTACTTC. The V and J genes are TRBV2 and TRBJ2-5; D possibly corresponds to TRBD2 (5 bases). The CDR3 runs 13 residues. Per the germline V gene, CDR1 is SNHLY and CDR2 is FYNNEI. The V gene lost 1 base and the J gene lost 9 bases, with 12 bases spanning the gap.

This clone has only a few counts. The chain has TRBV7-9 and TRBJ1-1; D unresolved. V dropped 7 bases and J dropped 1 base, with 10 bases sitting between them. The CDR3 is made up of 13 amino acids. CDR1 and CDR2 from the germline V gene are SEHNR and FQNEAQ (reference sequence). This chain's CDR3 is CASTGEGNTEAFF. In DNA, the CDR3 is TGTGCCAGCACCGGGGAGGGGAACACTGAAGCTTTCTTT.

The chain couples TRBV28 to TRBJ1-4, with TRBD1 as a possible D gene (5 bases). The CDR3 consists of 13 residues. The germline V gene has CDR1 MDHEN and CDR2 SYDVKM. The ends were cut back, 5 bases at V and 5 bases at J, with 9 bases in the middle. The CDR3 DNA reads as TGTGCCAGCAGTAGAAAGGGGAATGAAAAACTGTTTTTT. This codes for CASSRKGNEKLFF.

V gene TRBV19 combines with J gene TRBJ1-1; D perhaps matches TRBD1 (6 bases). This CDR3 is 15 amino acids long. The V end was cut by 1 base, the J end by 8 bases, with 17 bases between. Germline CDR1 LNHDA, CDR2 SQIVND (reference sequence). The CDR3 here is CASSIGGTPYGEAFF. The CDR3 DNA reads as TGTGCCAGTAGTATAGGGGGGACACCGTATGGCGAAGCTTTCTTT. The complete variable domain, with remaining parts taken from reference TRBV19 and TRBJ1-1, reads DGGITQSPKYLFRKEGQNVTLSCEQNLNHDAMYWYRQDPGQGLRLIYYSQIVNDFQKGDIAEGYSVSREKKESFPLTVTSAQKNPTAFYLCASSIGGTPYGEAFFGQGTRLTVV.

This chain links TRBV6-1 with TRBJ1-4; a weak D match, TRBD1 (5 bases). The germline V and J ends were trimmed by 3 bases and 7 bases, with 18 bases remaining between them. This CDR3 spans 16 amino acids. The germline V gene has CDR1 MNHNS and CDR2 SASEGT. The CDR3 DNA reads TGTGCCAGCAGTGATATCCCCCAGGGCTGGGGTGAAAAACTGTTTTTT. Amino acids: CASSDIPQGWGEKLFF.

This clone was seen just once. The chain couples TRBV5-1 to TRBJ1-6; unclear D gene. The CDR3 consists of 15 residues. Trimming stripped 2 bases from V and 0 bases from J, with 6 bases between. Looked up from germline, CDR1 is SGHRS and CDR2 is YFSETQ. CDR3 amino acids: CASSFAGSYNSPLHF. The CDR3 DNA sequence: TGCGCCAGCAGCTTTGCGGGCTCCTATAATTCACCCCTCCACTTT.

The CDR3 region has the DNA TGTGCCACCAGTGATTCCCGGGGTCCTGGAAACACCATATATTTT. This sequence encodes CATSDSRGPGNTIYF. The rearrangement uses TRBV24-1 and TRBJ1-3; no definite D call. Germline lookup yields CDR1 KGHDR and CDR2 SFDVKD. V lost 2 bases, J lost 2 bases, and 9 bases lay in between. CDR3 length: 15 amino acids.

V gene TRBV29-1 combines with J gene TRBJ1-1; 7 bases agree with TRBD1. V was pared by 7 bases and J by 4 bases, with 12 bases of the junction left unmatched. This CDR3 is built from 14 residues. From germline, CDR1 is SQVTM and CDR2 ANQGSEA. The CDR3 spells CSARPLAGGTEAFF. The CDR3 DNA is TGCAGCGCCCGCCCCTTGGCAGGGGGCACTGAAGCTTTCTTT.

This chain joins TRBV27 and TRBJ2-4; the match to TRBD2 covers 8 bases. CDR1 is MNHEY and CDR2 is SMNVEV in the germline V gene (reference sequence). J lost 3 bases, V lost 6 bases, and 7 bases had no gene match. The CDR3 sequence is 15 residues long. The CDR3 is CASSRAGTSKNIQYF. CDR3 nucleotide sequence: TGTGCCAGCAGCCGAGCCGGGACTAGCAAAAACATTCAGTACTTC.

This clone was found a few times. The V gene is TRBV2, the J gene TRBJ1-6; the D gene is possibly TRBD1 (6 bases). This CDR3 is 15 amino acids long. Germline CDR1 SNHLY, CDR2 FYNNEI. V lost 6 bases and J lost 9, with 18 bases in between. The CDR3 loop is CASSQGGGLGSPLHF. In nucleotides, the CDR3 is TGTGCCAGCAGCCAAGGGGGGGGGCTCGGTTCACCCCTCCACTTT.

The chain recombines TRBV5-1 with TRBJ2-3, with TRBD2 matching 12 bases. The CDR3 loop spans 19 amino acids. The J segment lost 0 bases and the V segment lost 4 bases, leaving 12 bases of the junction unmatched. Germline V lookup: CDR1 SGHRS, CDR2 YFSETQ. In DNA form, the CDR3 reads TGCGCCAGCAGCCCGCTCGGACTAGCGGGGCCGCCTAGCACAGATACGCAGTATTTT. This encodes CASSPLGLAGPPSTDTQYF.

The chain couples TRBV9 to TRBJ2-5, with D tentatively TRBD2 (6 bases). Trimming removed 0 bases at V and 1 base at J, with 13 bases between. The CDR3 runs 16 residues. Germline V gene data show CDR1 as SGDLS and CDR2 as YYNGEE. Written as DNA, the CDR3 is TGTGCCAGCAGCGTAGAGTTTGTCGGGGGCCAAGAGACCCAGTACTTC. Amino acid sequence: CASSVEFVGGQETQYF.